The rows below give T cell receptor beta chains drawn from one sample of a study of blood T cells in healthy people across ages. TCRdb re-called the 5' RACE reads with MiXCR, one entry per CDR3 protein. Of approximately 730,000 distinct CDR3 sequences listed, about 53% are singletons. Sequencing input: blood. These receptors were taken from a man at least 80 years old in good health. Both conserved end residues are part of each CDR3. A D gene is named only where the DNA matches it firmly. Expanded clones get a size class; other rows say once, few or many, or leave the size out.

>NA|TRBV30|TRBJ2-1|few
TGTGCCTGGAGTCGGCTTGCTTGGAGCAATGAGCAGTTCTTC
CAWSRLAWSNEQFF
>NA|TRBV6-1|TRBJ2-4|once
TGTGCCAGCCGGTTGGACAGCTACATTCAGTACTTC
CASRLDSYIQYF
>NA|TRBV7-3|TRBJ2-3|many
TGTGCCAGCAGCTCCACAGGAGGGAAAGATACGCAGTATTTT
CASSSTGGKDTQYF
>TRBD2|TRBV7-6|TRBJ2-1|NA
TGTGCCAGCAGCTTACCCTGGGCTAGCGGGATAGATGCGTACAATGAGCAGTTCTTC
CASSLPWASGIDAYNEQFF
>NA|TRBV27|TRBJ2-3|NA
TGTGCCAGCAGTTTATCTGTCGGGGGAAGCACAGATACGCAGTATTTT
CASSLSVGGSTDTQYF
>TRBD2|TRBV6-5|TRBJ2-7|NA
TGTGCCAGCAGCAGGAGGGCGGGAGTTGGCTACAATGAGCAGTACTTC
CASSRRAGVGYNEQYF
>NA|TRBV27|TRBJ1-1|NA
TGTGCCAGCAGCCCATTAGCCACCTCTGTTTTCACTGAAGCTTTCTTT
CASSPLATSVFTEAFF
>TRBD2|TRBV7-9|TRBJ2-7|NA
TGTGCCAGCAGCTTCCTAGGGACTAGCGGGAGTTCCTACAATGAGCAGTACTTC
CASSFLGTSGSSYNEQYF
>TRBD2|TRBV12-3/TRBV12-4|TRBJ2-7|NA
TGTGCCAGCAGTTTAATGCTAGCGGGAGCCCAGTACTTC
CASSLMLAGAQYF
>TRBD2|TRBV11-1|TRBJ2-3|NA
TGTGCCAGCAGCCCTAGCGGGACCCCCGGGGATACGCAGTATTTT
CASSPSGTPGDTQYF
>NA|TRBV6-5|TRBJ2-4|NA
TGTGCCAGCAGTTACTCGCCCCAGGCGGAGCAGTACTTC
CASSYSPQAEQYF
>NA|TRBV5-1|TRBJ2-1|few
TGCGCCAGCAGCTTGGCAGTTACGCCCCGCAATGAGCAGTTCTTC
CASSLAVTPRNEQFF
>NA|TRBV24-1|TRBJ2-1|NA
TGCGGAACGGAGGGTGGGAACAATGAGCAGTTCTTC
CGTEGGNNEQFF
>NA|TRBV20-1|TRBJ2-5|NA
TGCAGTGCCTACCAAGACATTCAAGAGACCCAGTACTTC
CSAYQDIQETQYF
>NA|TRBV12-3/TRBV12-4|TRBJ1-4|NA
TGTGCCAGCAGGGACAGTTATAATGAAAAACTGTTTTTT
CASRDSYNEKLFF
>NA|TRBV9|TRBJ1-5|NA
TGTGCCAGCAGCGTTTTTGAACGGCCCCAGCATTTT
CASSVFERPQHF
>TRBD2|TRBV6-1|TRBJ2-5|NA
TGTGCCAGCAGTGTTTCTGGGAGGGCCTCCCCCCAAGAGACCCAGTACTTC
CASSVSGRASPQETQYF
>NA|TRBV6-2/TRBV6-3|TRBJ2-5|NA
TGTGCCAGCAGTTACGTAACCGGTGGACAAGAGACCCGGTACTTC
CASSYVTGGQETRYF
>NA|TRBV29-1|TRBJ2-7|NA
TGCAGCGTTCGCACATCCTACGAGCAGTACTTC
CSVRTSYEQYF
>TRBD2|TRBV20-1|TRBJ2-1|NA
TGCAGTGCCAAACGGACTAGCGGGAGGTCTAATCAGCAGTTCTTC
CSAKRTSGRSNQQFF
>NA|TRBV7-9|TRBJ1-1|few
TGTGCCAGCGGGAGGAACACTGAAGCTTTCTTT
CASGRNTEAFF
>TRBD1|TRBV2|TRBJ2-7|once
TGTGCCAGCAGAAGGGGACAGGGTTTCGACGAGCAGTACTTC
CASRRGQGFDEQYF
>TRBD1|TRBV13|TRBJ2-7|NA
TGTGCCAGCAGCCCGACTCGGACAGGGCTATACGAGCAGTACTTC
CASSPTRTGLYEQYF
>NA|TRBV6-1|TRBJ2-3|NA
TGTGCCAGCAGTGAAGGGACATTAGAGATGGGATACGCGTATTTT
CASSEGTLEMGYAYF
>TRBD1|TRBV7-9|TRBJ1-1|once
TGTGCCAGCAGCACGCGGGACAGCATAGGTGACACTGAAGCTTTCTTT
CASSTRDSIGDTEAFF
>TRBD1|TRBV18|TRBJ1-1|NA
TGTGCCAGCTCACCCTTTGGGACAGCAACTGAAGCTTTCTTT
CASSPFGTATEAFF
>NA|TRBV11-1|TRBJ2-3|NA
TGTGCCAGCAGCTTAGGGCAGGGAACCCCCGCGGGGTATTTT
CASSLGQGTPAGYF
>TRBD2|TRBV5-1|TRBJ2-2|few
TGCGCCAGCACCTTAGCGGGAGGGCCGTCTGGCGGGGAGCTGTTTTTT
CASTLAGGPSGGELFF
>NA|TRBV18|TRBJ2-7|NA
TGTGCCAGCTCACCTCAGGAGGGACTCCACTACGAGCAGTACTTC
CASSPQEGLHYEQYF
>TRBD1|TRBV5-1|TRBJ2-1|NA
TGCGCCAGCAGCTTGGCGGCAGGGGGCTACGATGAGCAGTTCTTC
CASSLAAGGYDEQFF
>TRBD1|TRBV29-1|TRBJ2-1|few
TGCAGCGTTGAAGCGAGGACAGGGCTTTTCGATGAGCAGTTCTTC
CSVEARTGLFDEQFF
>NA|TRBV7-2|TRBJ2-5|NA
TGTGCCAGCAGCTTACATGCAGGAGTCCAAGAGACCCGGTACTTC
CASSLHAGVQETRYF
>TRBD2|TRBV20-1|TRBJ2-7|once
TGCAGTGCTAAAATTAGCGGGGTAGCCTACAGTGAGCAGTACTTC
CSAKISGVAYSEQYF
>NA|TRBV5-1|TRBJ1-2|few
TGCGCCAGCACTCTGACAGGAGCCGCTAACTATGGCTACACCTTC
CASTLTGAANYGYTF
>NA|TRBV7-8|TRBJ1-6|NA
TGTGCCACCCGGCCCACGAGCTCCTATAATTCACCCCTCCACTTT
CATRPTSSYNSPLHF
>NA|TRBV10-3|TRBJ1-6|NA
TGTGCCATCAGTGAGTCAAGTTTGGACAGCAGCTCCTATAATTCACCCCTCCACTTT
CAISESSLDSSSYNSPLHF
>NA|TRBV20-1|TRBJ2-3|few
TGCAGTGCCCTCCTCCTCACAGATACGCAGTATTTT
CSALLLTDTQYF
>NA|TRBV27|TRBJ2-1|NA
TGTGCCAGCAGTTCGGGACTCCACTACAATGAGCAGTTCTTC
CASSSGLHYNEQFF
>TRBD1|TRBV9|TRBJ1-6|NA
TGTGCCAGCAGCCTTGAAGACAGGGTAAATTCACCCCTCCACTTT
CASSLEDRVNSPLHF
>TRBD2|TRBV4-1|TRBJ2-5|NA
TGCGCCAGCAGCCAAGAATCCCCCCGGACTAGCGGGAACTACAATGAGCAGTACTTC
CASSQESPRTSGNYNEQYF
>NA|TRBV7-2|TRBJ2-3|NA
TGTGCCAGCAGCGTCGTCGTCACTAGCCCCACAGATACGCAGTATTTT
CASSVVVTSPTDTQYF
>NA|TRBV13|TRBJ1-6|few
TGTGCCAGCAGCCCCGAGGGCCAGGGGTTCGATTCACCCCTCCACTTT
CASSPEGQGFDSPLHF
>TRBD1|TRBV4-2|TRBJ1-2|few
TGTGCCAGCAGCCAAGCCTTCGGGACAGGGGCTAACTATGGCTACACCTTC
CASSQAFGTGANYGYTF
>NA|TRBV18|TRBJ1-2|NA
TGTGCCAGCTCACCGTCCGGCACGCGGTATGGCTACACCTTC
CASSPSGTRYGYTF
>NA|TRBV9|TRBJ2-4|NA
TGTGCCAGCAGCGCAGGGGGAGGAGGCAAAAACATTCAGTACTTC
CASSAGGGGKNIQYF
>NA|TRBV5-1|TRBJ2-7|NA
TGCGCCAGCAGCCTTGAGATGGACAGCCCCTACGAGCAGTACTTC
CASSLEMDSPYEQYF
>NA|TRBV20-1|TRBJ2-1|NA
TGCAGTGCTATTAAGTCCAGGGATCGGTACAATGAGCAGTTCTTC
CSAIKSRDRYNEQFF
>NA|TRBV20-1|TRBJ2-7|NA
TGCAGTGCTAGAGATCCTGGAATGACGACAAATCCCTACGAGCAGTACTTC
CSARDPGMTTNPYEQYF
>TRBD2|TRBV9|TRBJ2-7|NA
TGTGCCAGCGGCCCGGGCGGGAGAATTAGGTACAATGAGCAGTACTTC
CASGPGGRIRYNEQYF
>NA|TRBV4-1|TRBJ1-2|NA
TGCGCCAGCAGCCAAGGCGGACAGATCTATGGCTACACCTTC
CASSQGGQIYGYTF